A single sample gave rise to the 24 T cell receptor beta chains below, sequenced in a study of T cells of healthy individuals. One entry per CDR3 protein results from TCRdb running MiXCR on the 5' RACE reads. The sample includes approximately 100,000 distinct CDR3 sequences, 17% seen only once; the top ten take 6.2%. These receptors came from a human donor in good health.

This clonotype was seen at least ten times. The chain uses TRBV5-1 and TRBJ1-2, with D maybe TRBD1 (6 bases). The germline CDR1 and CDR2 sequences are SGHRS and YFSETQ. The CDR3 sequence is 13 residues long. Trimming stripped 3 bases from V and 4 bases from J, with 10 bases between. In DNA, the CDR3 is TGCGCCAGCAGCTCCGGACAGACCTATGGCTACACCTTC. Translating it yields CASSSGQTYGYTF.

This clonotype has a handful of counts. The J gene is TRBJ2-5, the V gene TRBV10-3, with D tentatively TRBD2 (6 bases). This CDR3 has 17 amino acids. V dropped 2 bases and J dropped 0 bases, with 16 bases sitting between them. Germline V gene data show CDR1 as ENHRY and CDR2 as SYGVKD. In DNA form, the CDR3 reads TGTGCCATCAGTGAGCCCCGGGGACTCCATAACCAAGAGACCCAGTACTTC. Its translation: CAISEPRGLHNQETQYF.

The chain has TRBV3-1 and TRBJ2-5; 8 positions agree with TRBD2. The germline V gene has CDR1 LGHDT and CDR2 YNNKEL (reference sequence). V gave up 0 bases and J gave up 7 bases; unmatched junction bases: 7. This CDR3 has 15 residues. CDR3 nucleotides: TGTGCCAGCAGCCAAGAAAAGGGACTAGAACGGACCCAGTACTTC. Translating it yields CASSQEKGLERTQYF.

This clonotype was detected many times. V and J are TRBV6-2 or TRBV6-3 and TRBJ1-5, with no clear D. Germline lookup yields CDR1 MNHEY and CDR2 SVGEGT. V was trimmed by 2 bases and J by 6 bases, leaving 5 bases between them. CDR3 length: 12 amino acids. CDR3 protein: CASSYGSQPQHF. The CDR3 DNA sequence: TGTGCCAGCAGTTACGGTAGTCAGCCCCAGCATTTT.

This chain uses TRBV2 with TRBJ1-2; possibly TRBD1 for D (5 bases). The germline V and J ends were trimmed by 0 bases and 4 bases, with 12 bases remaining between them. Germline V gene data show CDR1 as SNHLY and CDR2 as FYNNEI. The CDR3 has 15 amino acids. CDR3: CASSEALRDSYGYTF. The CDR3 region has the DNA TGTGCCAGCAGTGAAGCGCTTCGGGACTCCTATGGCTACACCTTC. Looking up the rest from reference TRBV2 and TRBJ1-2 gives the full variable domain: EPEVTQTPSHQVTQMGQEVILRCVPISNHLYFYWYRQILGQKVEFLVSFYNNEISEKSEIFDDQFSVERPDGSNFTLKIRSTKLEDSAMYFCASSEALRDSYGYTFGSGTRLTVV.

In this sample, this clonotype turned up a few times. The rearrangement links TRBV4-2 to TRBJ2-4, with a possible D match to TRBD1 (6 bases). The V gene lost 0 bases and the J gene lost 2 bases, with 20 bases spanning the gap. The CDR3 has 19 amino acids. Germline lookup yields CDR1 LGHNA and CDR2 YNFKEQ. The DNA of the CDR3 is TGTGCCAGCAGCCAAGATTACGGGACACCTCAGGGGTCCAAAAACATTCAGTACTTC. Translation: CASSQDYGTPQGSKNIQYF.

This chain links TRBV28 with TRBJ2-3; TRBD2 might be the D (7 bases). The V end lost 4 bases, the J end lost 6 bases, and 17 bases lay between the germline ends. The CDR3 totals 15 residues. Per germline, CDR1 MDHEN and CDR2 SYDVKM. CDR3 region: CASSSPGGGSDTQYF. The CDR3 DNA follows: TGTGCCAGCAGTTCTCCCGGGGGCGGGAGCGATACGCAGTATTTT.

This clonotype has a count of ten or more. This sequence joins TRBV29-1 and TRBJ2-3; D not certain. Germline V CDR1 and CDR2: SQVTM, ANQGSEA. V was trimmed by 3 bases and J by 3 bases, leaving 7 bases between them. This CDR3 contains 12 residues. CDR3 bases: TGCAGCGTTGATATAGGGACAGATACGCAGTATTTT. Translation: CSVDIGTDTQYF.

V gene TRBV30 combines with J gene TRBJ1-3, with unresolved D. Trimming removed 2 bases from V and 0 bases from J, with 8 bases in between. The CDR3 has 14 amino acids. Germline V lookup: CDR1 GTSNPN, CDR2 SVGIG (reference sequence). CDR3 DNA: TGTGCCTGGAGTAGGTCCCACTCTGGAAACACCATATATTTT. Amino acids: CAWSRSHSGNTIYF.

This clonotype was counted a few times. V is TRBV2 and J is TRBJ2-2; D is ambiguous. V lost 7 bases to trimming and J lost 4 bases, with 4 bases between them. The germline CDR1 and CDR2 sequences are SNHLY and FYNNEI. This CDR3 comprises 11 residues. In nucleotides, the CDR3 is TGTGCCAGCACGTTCACCGGGGAGCTGTTTTTT. Its protein is CASTFTGELFF.

This clonotype was counted only a few times. The rearrangement joins TRBV7-9 to TRBJ1-2; 7 nucleotides align to TRBD1. Germline V gene data show CDR1 as SEHNR and CDR2 as FQNEAQ (reference sequence). The CDR3 contains 14 residues. Trimming took 3 bases from V and 6 from J; bases not matched to a gene: 7. DNA of the CDR3: TGTGCCAGCAGCTTTTTACAGGGGAGCCATGGCTACACCTTC. Translation: CASSFLQGSHGYTF.

This clonotype has more than one count but fewer than ten. The J gene is TRBJ1-1, the V gene TRBV5-1, with a possible D match to TRBD1 (5 bases). Trimming took off 5 bases at V and 7 bases at J, with 9 bases between the two ends. Germline CDR1 reads SGHRS; CDR2 reads YFSETQ. The CDR3 contains 11 residues. The CDR3 nucleotides read TGCGCCAGCAGAGGGGCCCTTGAAGCTTTCTTT. It is translated as CASRGALEAFF. The whole variable domain, filled in from reference TRBV5-1 and TRBJ1-1, reads KAGVTQTPRYLIKTRGQQVTLSCSPISGHRSVSWYQQTPGQGLQFLFEYFSETQRNKGNFPGRFSGRQFSNSRSEMNVSTLELGDSALYLCASRGALEAFFGQGTRLTVV.

A word on this clonotype: Given a much more abundant clone one base away, this may be a read error. CDR3 protein: CASSLGLVGNNEQFF. CDR3 DNA sequence: TGTGCCAGCAGCTTAGGGCTAGTGGGGAACAATGAGCAGTTCTTC. This chain links TRBV7-2 with TRBJ2-1; D gene unclear. The germline gives CDR1 SGHTA, CDR2 FQGNSA. Trimming left V 1 base short and J 5 bases short, with 12 bases between. The CDR3 contains 15 residues.

The chain joins TRBV28 to TRBJ2-7; TRBD2 matches at 11 bases. V shed 5 bases, J shed 3 bases, and the junction held 3 bases outside the gene matches. Per the germline V gene, CDR1 is MDHEN and CDR2 is SYDVKM. This CDR3 is built from 14 residues. CDR3 DNA: TGTGCCAGCAGTGGGACTAGCGGAGTCTACGAGCAGTACTTC. Translation gives CASSGTSGVYEQYF.

In this sample, this clonotype turned up many times. V and J are TRBV2 and TRBJ1-6; D remains ambiguous. Germline lookup yields CDR1 SNHLY and CDR2 FYNNEI. The V end was cut by 4 bases, the J end by 10 bases, with 11 bases between. The CDR3 totals 13 residues. CDR3 sequence: CASSAMVESPLHF. For the CDR3, the DNA is TGTGCCAGCAGTGCGATGGTGGAGTCACCCCTCCACTTT.

There are many counts of this clonotype. The chain couples TRBV6-1 to TRBJ1-1; no reliable D call. Germline V gene lookup returns CDR1 MNHNS and CDR2 SASEGT. Trimming shortened V by 7 bases and J by 4 bases, and 7 bases separated the two germline ends. This CDR3 has 11 residues. DNA for the CDR3: TGTGCCAGCACAGGTATCACTGAAGCTTTCTTT. This gives the protein CASTGITEAFF.

CDR3 amino acids: CASSSQGAGDTEAFF. Here the CDR3 DNA reads TGCGCCAGCAGCTCACAGGGGGCTGGGGACACTGAAGCTTTCTTT. The V and J genes are TRBV5-1 and TRBJ1-1; 9 bases align to TRBD1. Germline CDR1 reads SGHRS; CDR2 reads YFSETQ. The CDR3 is 15 amino acids. The V segment lost 3 bases and the J segment 3 bases; nucleotides outside the gene matches: 6.

This clonotype was seen many times. The chain combines TRBV10-3 with TRBJ2-3; D is unresolved. The CDR3 spans 12 residues. V was shortened by 10 bases and J by 5 bases, with 13 bases between the two germline ends. Germline V lookup: CDR1 ENHRY, CDR2 SYGVKD. CDR3 residues: CATNQNGDTQYF. The CDR3 DNA reads as TGTGCCACCAACCAAAATGGAGATACGCAGTATTTT.

In its sample, this clonotype was seen many times. The chain couples TRBV20-1 to TRBJ2-3, with TRBD2 identical over 15 bases. V was pared by 4 bases and J by 1 base, with 6 bases of the junction left unmatched. The CDR3 is 17 residues long. The germline V gene encodes CDR1 DFQATT and CDR2 SNEGSKA (reference sequence). Here the CDR3 reads CSAIRTSGRAGTDTQYF. CDR3 in DNA: TGCAGTGCTATAAGGACTAGCGGGAGGGCTGGCACAGATACGCAGTATTTT.

This clonotype appeared a few times. The V gene is TRBV11-2, the J gene TRBJ2-5; 10 nucleotides align to TRBD1. The germline V gene has CDR1 SGHAT and CDR2 FQNNGV. CDR3 length: 16 amino acids. V was pared by 6 bases and J by 5 bases, with 12 bases of the junction left unmatched. The CDR3 here is CASRRIRDRGWETQYF. DNA of the CDR3: TGTGCCAGCAGGAGAATCCGGGACAGGGGTTGGGAGACCCAGTACTTC.

This clonotype was seen more than once but under ten times. The CDR3 bases are TGCAGTGCTAGAGTCTTCGGGCGGGCGCTAAATCAGCCCCAGCATTTT. This sequence encodes CSARVFGRALNQPQHF. The rearrangement uses TRBV20-1 and TRBJ1-5, with unresolved D. Trimming took off 1 base at V and 4 bases at J, with 17 bases between the two ends. The germline V gene has CDR1 DFQATT and CDR2 SNEGSKA (reference sequence). The CDR3 length is 16 residues.

The chain uses TRBV12-3 or TRBV12-4 and TRBJ2-2; no definite D call. V lost 2 bases to trimming and J lost 6 bases, with 16 bases between them. The CDR3 covers 16 residues. The DNA of the CDR3 is TGTGCCAGCAGTTTACTGAGTAGGGATCCCGCCGGGGAGCTGTTTTTT. Its protein is CASSLLSRDPAGELFF.

A few counts support this clonotype. The chain joins TRBV19 to TRBJ2-1, with a weak D call TRBD2 (6 bases). The CDR3 spans 15 residues. Trimming took off 2 bases at V and 4 bases at J, with 12 bases between the two ends. CDR1 and CDR2 from the germline V gene are LNHDA and SQIVND (reference sequence). The CDR3 region is CASSIQDYGYNEQFF. The CDR3 coding sequence is TGTGCCAGTAGTATACAGGACTATGGGTACAATGAGCAGTTCTTC.

This clonotype was counted between two and nine times. The rearrangement links TRBV12-3 or TRBV12-4 to TRBJ1-1, with TRBD1 matching over 7 bases. This CDR3 contains 15 residues. The V and J ends lost 6 bases and 1 base, in that order; junction bases with no gene match: 8. CDR3 in DNA: TGTGCCAGCAGACCAACGACAGGGCCGAACACTGAAGCTTTCTTT. Protein sequence: CASRPTTGPNTEAFF.